The sequence of this TCR beta chain was determined in a study of cytomegalovirus exposure and HLA in healthy donors. In the case of this clone: What it recognizes is unknown.

Findings of the study overall: The authors assumed roughly uniform sequencing depth across donors for presence/absence analyses. The productive fraction for most TCR beta V segments was about 90% or about 30% in an earlier analysis. Researchers reported in a later analysis that a missense DCLRE1C variant was tied to TCR beta V- and J-gene trimming. The listing of 160 or so TCR beta chains classed them as cytomegalovirus-associated.

The germline gives CDR1 WSHSY, CDR2 SAAADI. This CDR3 has 14 residues. Trimming stripped 2 bases from V and 2 bases from J, with 7 bases between. The PCR had 60 Vbeta and 13 Jbeta primers. TCRdb's copy holds only in-frame clones and misses some; the assay was immunoSEQ multiplex PCR. The sample carries about 170,000 clones, 75% to 90% recorded once. The sequenced sample consisted of PBMCs. This TCR came from a boy between 2 and 15 years old in good health and CMV-seronegative. J is TRBJ1-5 and V is TRBV10-2; no definite D call. CDR3 DNA sequence: TGCGCCAGCAGTGAGGGCCGGGGCAATCAGCCCCAGCATTTT. Amino acids: CASSEGRGNQPQHF.